The rows below give T cell receptor beta chains drawn from one sample of a study of blood T cell repertoires in COVID-19. TCRdb's table, derived via immunoSEQ multiplex PCR, lists solely in-frame clones and lacks some. The sample records about 230,000 clones, roughly 76% being singletons. Sequences were obtained from peripheral blood. The source of these receptors is an elderly woman with COVID-19, enrolled during active disease. CDR3s include the opening cysteine and the closing phenylalanine or tryptophan. D genes are given only for firm matches. Not every row has a clone size; where given, it reads once, few, many or a size class.

CASSQESAGVGTGELFF | TGCGCCAGCAGCCAAGAATCGGCAGGGGTAGGGACCGGGGAGCTGTTTTTT | TRBJ2-2 | NA | TRBV4-1 | NA
CASSHYVTDTQYF | TGTGCCAGCAGTCACTATGTGACAGATACGCAGTATTTT | TRBJ2-3 | NA | TRBV7-3 | NA
CASRGHTEAFF | TGTGCCAGCAGGGGGCACACTGAAGCTTTCTTT | TRBJ1-1 | NA | TRBV12-3/TRBV12-4 | NA
CASSQDTSGISVQFF | TGCGCCAGCAGCCAAGACACTAGCGGGATTTCAGTGCAGTTCTTC | TRBJ2-1 | NA | TRBV4-3 | TRBD2
CASSFAGEGNTIYF | TGCGCCAGCAGCTTTGCAGGGGAAGGAAACACCATATATTTT | TRBJ1-3 | NA | TRBV5-1 | NA
CATSQDSYEQYF | TGTGCCACCAGTCAAGACAGCTACGAGCAGTACTTC | TRBJ2-7 | few | TRBV24-1 | NA
CASSFVQGRDSPLHF | TGCGCCAGCAGCTTTGTCCAGGGGAGGGATTCACCCCTCCACTTT | TRBJ1-6 | NA | TRBV5-1 | NA
CASSLAGGFSYEQYF | TGTGCCAGCAGCTTAGCGGGGGGATTCTCCTACGAGCAGTACTTC | TRBJ2-7 | NA | TRBV7-2 | NA
CASRVTGEYGYTF | TGTGCCAGCAGAGTAACAGGGGAGTATGGCTACACCTTC | TRBJ1-2 | NA | TRBV28 | TRBD1
CASTPLREEETQYF | TGCGCCAGCACCCCCCTGAGGGAGGAAGAGACCCAGTACTTC | TRBJ2-5 | NA | TRBV5-1 | NA
CASSYQGWETQYF | TGTGCCAGCAGTTACCAGGGGTGGGAGACCCAGTACTTC | TRBJ2-5 | NA | TRBV6-5 | NA
CAISGQPANYGYTF | TGTGCCATCAGTGGACAGCCAGCTAACTATGGCTACACCTTC | TRBJ1-2 | NA | TRBV10-3 | NA
CASSTRVFYGYTF | TGTGCCAGCAGCACCCGGGTCTTCTATGGCTACACCTTC | TRBJ1-2 | NA | TRBV7-8 | NA
CASSPTGQGARLQYF | TGTGCCAGCAGTCCCACAGGACAGGGGGCGAGGCTGCAGTACTTC | TRBJ2-7 | NA | TRBV6-2/TRBV6-3 | TRBD1
CASSLEGQDGYTF | TGTGCCAGCAGCTTGGAGGGACAGGATGGCTACACCTTC | TRBJ1-2 | NA | TRBV7-8 | TRBD1
CASRVGTNYGYTF | TGTGCCAGCAGAGTAGGGACAAATTATGGCTACACCTTC | TRBJ1-2 | NA | TRBV6-5 | NA
CATSEPDYTDTQYF | TGTGCCACCAGTGAACCGGACTACACAGATACGCAGTATTTT | TRBJ2-3 | NA | TRBV24-1 | NA
CASSPSRDVYEQYF | TGTGCCAGCTCACCAAGCAGGGATGTCTACGAGCAGTACTTC | TRBJ2-7 | NA | TRBV18 | NA
CASSIASDYGYTF | TGTGCCAGTAGTATAGCCAGCGACTATGGCTACACCTTC | TRBJ1-2 | NA | TRBV19 | NA
CASSSSGYEQYF | TGCGCCAGCAGCTCCTCGGGCTACGAGCAGTACTTC | TRBJ2-7 | once | TRBV5-1 | NA
CATFDRGMNTEAFF | TGTGCCACTTTCGACAGGGGAATGAACACTGAAGCTTTCTTT | TRBJ1-1 | NA | TRBV19 | TRBD1
CATSRGGTGNEKLFF | TGTGCCACCAGCAGAGGGGGGACAGGGAATGAAAAACTGTTTTTT | TRBJ1-4 | NA | TRBV15 | TRBD1
CASTPSAGNTIYF | TGTGCCAGCACCCCTTCAGCTGGAAACACCATATATTTT | TRBJ1-3 | NA | TRBV28 | NA
CASSVLGSNPYEQYF | TGCGCCAGCAGCGTCCTTGGCAGTAACCCCTACGAGCAGTACTTC | TRBJ2-7 | NA | TRBV5-1 | NA
CATSRGQGKANTEAFF | TGTGCCACCAGCAGAGGACAGGGTAAAGCGAACACTGAAGCTTTCTTT | TRBJ1-1 | few | TRBV15 | TRBD1
CASSSWGGTYSNQPQHF | TGTGCCAGCAGCTCGTGGGGGGGGACCTATAGCAATCAGCCCCAGCATTTT | TRBJ1-5 | many | TRBV7-2 | NA
CASSPGLAGAREQFF | TGTGCCAGCTCACCCGGACTAGCGGGGGCCCGTGAGCAGTTCTTC | TRBJ2-1 | NA | TRBV18 | TRBD2
CASSQGQGQASYNEQFF | TGTGCCAGCAGCCAAGGCCAGGGGCAGGCTTCCTACAATGAGCAGTTCTTC | TRBJ2-1 | NA | TRBV3-1/TRBV3-2 | NA
CASSVLPATNEKLFF | TGTGCCAGCAGCGTATTGCCAGCAACTAATGAAAAACTGTTTTTT | TRBJ1-4 | NA | TRBV9 | NA
CASSLRFLLAADYNEQFF | TGCGCCAGCAGCCTCCGTTTTCTCCTAGCGGCCGACTACAATGAGCAGTTCTTC | TRBJ2-1 | NA | TRBV4-1 | TRBD2
CASSPRVNEKLFF | TGTGCCAGCTCACCTCGAGTTAATGAAAAACTGTTTTTT | TRBJ1-4 | NA | TRBV18 | NA
CASSSQGAEQYF | TGCGCCAGCAGCTCGCAGGGGGCCGAGCAGTACTTC | TRBJ2-7 | NA | TRBV5-1 | TRBD1
CASTLLQGEGYTF | TGTGCCAGCACCCTACTACAGGGGGAAGGCTACACCTTC | TRBJ1-2 | NA | TRBV7-2 | TRBD1
CASSFGARYEQFF | TGTGCCAGCAGCTTTGGAGCGCGGTATGAGCAGTTCTTC | TRBJ2-1 | few | TRBV7-2 | NA
CASSTQGAGGYNEQFF | TGTGCCAGCAGTACCCAAGGGGCGGGGGGCTACAATGAGCAGTTCTTC | TRBJ2-1 | NA | TRBV6-2/TRBV6-3 | TRBD2
CAWSAGFDQPQHF | TGTGCCTGGAGTGCAGGGTTTGATCAGCCCCAGCATTTT | TRBJ1-5 | NA | TRBV30 | NA
CASSLEHNEKLFF | TGCGCCAGCAGCTTAGAACATAATGAAAAACTGTTTTTT | TRBJ1-4 | NA | TRBV5-1 | NA
CASSEGLNYGYTF | TGCGCCAGCAGCGAGGGACTGAACTATGGCTACACCTTC | TRBJ1-2 | NA | TRBV5-1 | NA
CASPFGTGVMKRDSPLHF | TGTGCCAGCCCTTTTGGGACAGGGGTAATGAAGAGGGATTCACCCCTCCACTTT | TRBJ1-6 | NA | TRBV27 | TRBD1
CASSLTGRTDNQPQHF | TGTGCCAGCAGCTTGACAGGCAGAACGGACAATCAGCCCCAGCATTTT | TRBJ1-5 | NA | TRBV5-8 | NA
CASSLESSQLPGNTIYF | TGCGCCAGCAGCTTGGAGTCCTCACAGTTACCTGGAAACACCATATATTTT | TRBJ1-3 | NA | TRBV5-1 | NA
CASSQVSGGAKTQYF | TGTGCCAGCAGCCAAGTGTCAGGGGGCGCAAAGACCCAGTACTTC | TRBJ2-5 | NA | TRBV3-1/TRBV3-2 | TRBD1
CACRAGAEKLFF | TGTGCCTGTCGCGCAGGGGCCGAAAAACTGTTTTTT | TRBJ1-4 | NA | TRBV30 | NA
CATGDSTYNEQFF | TGTGCCACCGGGGACTCTACCTACAATGAGCAGTTCTTC | TRBJ2-1 | NA | TRBV24-1 | NA
CSASWVAEAFF | TGCAGTGCTAGTTGGGTAGCGGAAGCTTTCTTT | TRBJ1-1 | NA | TRBV20-1 | NA
CASSSPAGWDYGYTF | TGTGCCAGCAGTTCCCCGGCAGGGTGGGACTATGGCTACACCTTC | TRBJ1-2 | NA | TRBV28 | NA
CASSLLGTSGRADTQYF | TGTGCCAGCAGTTTGCTCGGGACTAGCGGGAGGGCAGATACGCAGTATTTT | TRBJ2-3 | once | TRBV27 | TRBD2
CATRTGGRTEAFF | TGTGCCACCAGGACAGGGGGGAGAACTGAAGCTTTCTTT | TRBJ1-1 | NA | TRBV6-5 | TRBD1
CASSPSAGLGDGELFF | TGTGCCAGCAGCCCAAGCGCTGGACTAGGAGACGGGGAGCTGTTTTTT | TRBJ2-2 | NA | TRBV7-9 | TRBD2
CASSPNRGGYTF | TGTGCCAGTAGCCCAAACAGGGGTGGCTACACCTTC | TRBJ1-2 | NA | TRBV19 | TRBD1
CASSYIGGSETQYF | TGTGCCAGCAGTTACATCGGGGGGTCGGAGACCCAGTACTTC | TRBJ2-5 | NA | TRBV6-5 | TRBD2
CASSIGLQADTQYF | TGTGCCAGTAGTATCGGACTGCAGGCAGATACGCAGTATTTT | TRBJ2-3 | once | TRBV19 | NA